This TCR beta chain was identified in a study of early T cells in non-severe SARS-CoV-2 infection. Study details: The sequenced material was bulk RNA from unsorted whole blood, and its chains were unpaired. The study, taken as a whole, reports: VDJdb matching skewed toward anti-spike CD8 responses, missing private and CD4 specificities.

The length of the CDR3 is 14 residues. Germline values: CDR1 SNHLY, CDR2 FYNNEI. Deletions cut 5 bases from V and 2 bases from J, with 11 bases between. This clonotype was counted between two and nine times. Its specificity is unknown. The library protocol tagged individual cDNA molecules with unique molecular identifiers. TCRdb redid the calling of the 5' RACE reads with MiXCR, one entry per CDR3 protein. The sample holds tens of thousands of distinct CDR3 sequences, 8% to 10% seen once. The sequenced sample was whole blood. The V and J genes are TRBV2 and TRBJ2-3; D assignment may be TRBD1 or TRBD2 (5 bases each). The clonotype was recovered from an adult who was a healthcare worker with PCR-confirmed SARS-CoV-2 infection or an uninfected control (not recorded which). The CDR3 reads CASSPRGITDTQYF. CDR3 nucleotide sequence: TGTGCCAGCAGTCCTCGGGGCATCACAGATACGCAGTATTTT.